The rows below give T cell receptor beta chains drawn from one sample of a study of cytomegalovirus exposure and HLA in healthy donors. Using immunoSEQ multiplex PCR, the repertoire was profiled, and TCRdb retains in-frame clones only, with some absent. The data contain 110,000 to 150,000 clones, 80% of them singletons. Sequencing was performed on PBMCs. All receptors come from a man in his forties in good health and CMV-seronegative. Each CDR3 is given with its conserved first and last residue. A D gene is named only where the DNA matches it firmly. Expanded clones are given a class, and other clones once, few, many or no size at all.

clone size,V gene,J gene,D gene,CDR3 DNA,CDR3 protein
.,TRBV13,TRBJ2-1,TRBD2,TGTGCCAGCAGCTTAGAACGGTCCGGGAGGAACAATGAGCAGTTCTTC,CASSLERSGRNNEQFF
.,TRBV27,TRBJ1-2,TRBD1,TGTGCCAGCAGTTTCAGGGGACAGGGGGCTGGCTACACCTTC,CASSFRGQGAGYTF
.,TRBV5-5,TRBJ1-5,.,TGTGCCAGCAGCTTGGACCCACTGAATAGCAATCAGCCCCAGCATTTT,CASSLDPLNSNQPQHF
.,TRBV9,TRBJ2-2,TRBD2,TGTGCCAGCAGCGTAGGTGTAGCGGGGGGGCTAGCCGGGGAGCTGTTTTTT,CASSVGVAGGLAGELFF
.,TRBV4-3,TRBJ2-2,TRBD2,TGCGCCTCGGGGGGTTTGGAAACCGGGGAGCTGTTTTTT,CASGGLETGELFF
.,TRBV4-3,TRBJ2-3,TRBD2,TGCGCCAGCAGCCACGCGGGACTAGCGGAAGCAGATACGCAGTATTTT,CASSHAGLAEADTQYF
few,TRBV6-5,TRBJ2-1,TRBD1,TGTGCCAGCTCCCGGGACAGGGGCAACAATGAGCAGTTCTTC,CASSRDRGNNEQFF
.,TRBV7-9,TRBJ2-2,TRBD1,TGTGCCAGCAACAAGGACAGGGAGTCTACCGGGGAGCTGTTTTTT,CASNKDRESTGELFF
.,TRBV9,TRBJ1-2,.,TGTGCCAGCAGCGCAGAGACAGCGTTTAACTATGGCTACACCTTC,CASSAETAFNYGYTF
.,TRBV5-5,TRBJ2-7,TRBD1,TGTGCCAGCAGCTCCGGGACAGTGCTGTACGAGCAGTACTTC,CASSSGTVLYEQYF
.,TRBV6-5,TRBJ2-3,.,TGTGCCAGCAGCTATACTGGCACAGATACGCAGTATTTT,CASSYTGTDTQYF
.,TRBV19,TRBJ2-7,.,TGTGCCAGTAGTATCGGGGGGACATCCTACGAGCAGTACTTC,CASSIGGTSYEQYF
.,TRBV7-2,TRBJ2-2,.,TGTGCCAGCAGCTTCAGGGCGAGCGGGGAGCTGTTTTTT,CASSFRASGELFF
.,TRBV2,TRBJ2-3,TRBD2,TGTGCCAGCAGTGATAGCGGGATAGCGTTTACGACCAGCACAGATACGCAGTATTTT,CASSDSGIAFTTSTDTQYF
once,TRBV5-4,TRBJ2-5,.,TGTGCCTCCGGAGAGGGGGACCAAGAAGAGACCCAGTACTTC,CASGEGDQEETQYF
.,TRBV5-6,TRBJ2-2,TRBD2,TGTGCCAGCAGCCCGACGTGGTTGCGGGGGGCGGAAACCGGGGAGCTGTTTTTT,CASSPTWLRGAETGELFF
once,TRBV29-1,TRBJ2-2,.,TGCAGCGTTGACACAGGTGGGAACACCGGGGAGCTGTTTTTT,CSVDTGGNTGELFF
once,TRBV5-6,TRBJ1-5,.,TGTGCCAGCAGCTTCGGGACTTTTAGCAATCAGCCCCAGCATTTT,CASSFGTFSNQPQHF
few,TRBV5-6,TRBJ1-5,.,TGTGCCAGCAGCTTAACCCTTACAGGGAGAAGCAATCAGCCCCAGCATTTT,CASSLTLTGRSNQPQHF
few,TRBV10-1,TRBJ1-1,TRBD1,TGCGCCAGCAGGGACGGACAGGGGGGACTTGCTTTCTTT,CASRDGQGGLAFF
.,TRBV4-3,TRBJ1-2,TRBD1,TGCGCCAGCAGCCTTCAGACAGGGTCGAACTATGGCTACACCTTC,CASSLQTGSNYGYTF
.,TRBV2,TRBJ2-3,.,TGTGCCAGCAGTGACCTGGGCAGAGATACGCAGTATTTT,CASSDLGRDTQYF
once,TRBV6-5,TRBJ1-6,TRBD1,TGTGCCAGCAGTTACACCAAGACAGGGGTCGGTTCACCCCTCCACTTT,CASSYTKTGVGSPLHF
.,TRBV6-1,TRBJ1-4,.,TGTGCCAGCAGTGAAAGAGGCAGGGAAGAAAAACTGTTTTTT,CASSERGREEKLFF
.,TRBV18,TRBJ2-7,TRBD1,TGTGCCAGCTCACCACCGGGACAGGGTAACGAGCAGTACTTC,CASSPPGQGNEQYF
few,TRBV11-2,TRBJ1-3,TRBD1,TGTGCCAGCGTCAGGGGGCAGGGTGGAAACACCATATATTTT,CASVRGQGGNTIYF
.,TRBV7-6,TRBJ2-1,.,TGTGCCAGCAGCTTATCAGGAAGGGGCTACAATGAGCAGTTCTTC,CASSLSGRGYNEQFF
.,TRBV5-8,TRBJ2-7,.,TGTGCCAGCTGGTTTCAGGGCGCCTACGAGCAGTACTTC,CASWFQGAYEQYF
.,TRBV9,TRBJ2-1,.,TGTGCCAGCAGCGTAGTAGGGGGACCCTACAATGAGCAGTTCTTC,CASSVVGGPYNEQFF
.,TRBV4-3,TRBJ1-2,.,TGCGCCAGCAGCCAAGATTCTTTCTATGGCTACACCTTC,CASSQDSFYGYTF
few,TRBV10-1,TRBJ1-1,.,TGCGCCAGCAGAAAAGATCCAGGGGAAACTGAAGCTTTCTTT,CASRKDPGETEAFF
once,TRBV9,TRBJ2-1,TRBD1,TGTGCCAGCAGCGTAGGAGGGACAGGGAGGCACAATGAGCAGTTCTTC,CASSVGGTGRHNEQFF
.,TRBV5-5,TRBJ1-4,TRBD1,TGTGCCAGCAGCGGGACAGGGAGTGTTGAAAAACTGTTTTTT,CASSGTGSVEKLFF
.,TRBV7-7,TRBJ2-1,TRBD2,TGTGCTAGCAGCCGGTTGACTAGCGGGGCAAACAATGAGCAGTTCTTC,CASSRLTSGANNEQFF
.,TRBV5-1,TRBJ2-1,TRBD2,TGCGCCAGCAGCTTGGTTCTAGCGGGGGACCTAAGGTTCTTC,CASSLVLAGDLRFF
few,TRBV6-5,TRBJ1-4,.,TGTGCCAGCAGTACCTCGGGACAAGGATTTGAAAAACTGTTTTTT,CASSTSGQGFEKLFF
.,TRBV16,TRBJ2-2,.,TGTGCCAGCAGCCGGACAAGCCCGAACACCGGGGAGCTGTTTTTT,CASSRTSPNTGELFF
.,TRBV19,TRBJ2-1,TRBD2,TGTGCCAGTACTTTACGCGGGGGTCAGCAGTTCTTC,CASTLRGGQQFF
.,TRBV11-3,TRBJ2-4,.,TGTGCCAGCAGCGCGGGTGGGAGGGCCAAAAACATTCAGTACTTC,CASSAGGRAKNIQYF
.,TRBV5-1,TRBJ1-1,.,TGCGCCAGCAGCCCTCTTCGGGTTACCCCTTCGAACACTGAAGCTTTCTTT,CASSPLRVTPSNTEAFF
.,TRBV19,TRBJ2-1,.,TGTGCCAGTAGTCAGGGCTGGCATGAGCAGTTCTTC,CASSQGWHEQFF
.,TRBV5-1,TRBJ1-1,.,TGCGCCAGCAGCTTGTCGACAGGAAAGGGTGAAGCTTTCTTT,CASSLSTGKGEAFF
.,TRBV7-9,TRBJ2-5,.,TGTGCCAGCAGCTTAGCGGGGGGGCGAGAGACCCAGTACTTC,CASSLAGGRETQYF
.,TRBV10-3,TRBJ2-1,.,TGTGCCATCAGTGAAGAGTATAAATTCCATGAGCAGTTCTTC,CAISEEYKFHEQFF
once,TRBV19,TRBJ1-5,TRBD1,TGTGCCAGTACCCCGGACAGGGATAATCAGCCCCAGCATTTT,CASTPDRDNQPQHF
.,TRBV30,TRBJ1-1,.,TGTGCCTGGAGTGTAATGGGGCTGAACACTGAAGCTTTCTTT,CAWSVMGLNTEAFF
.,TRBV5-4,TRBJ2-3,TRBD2,TGTGCCAGCAGCCACACACTAGGACTAGCGGGGGATGATACGCAGTATTTT,CASSHTLGLAGDDTQYF
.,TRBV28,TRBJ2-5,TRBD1,TGTGCCAGCAGCCCAGGACAGGGTAATGAGGAGACCCAGTACTTC,CASSPGQGNEETQYF
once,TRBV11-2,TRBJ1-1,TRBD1,TGTGCCAGCAGCAACACAGGGGGCACTGAAGCTTTCTTT,CASSNTGGTEAFF
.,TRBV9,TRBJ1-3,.,TGTGCCAGCAGAGACGCACAGGGAAACACCATATATTTT,CASRDAQGNTIYF
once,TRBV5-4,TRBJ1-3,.,TGTGCCAGCAGCAAACAACAGGGAGCTGGAAACACCATATATTTT,CASSKQQGAGNTIYF
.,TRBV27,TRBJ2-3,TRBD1,TGTGCCAGCAGTCTGGACAGGGGGGCAGATACGCAGTATTTT,CASSLDRGADTQYF
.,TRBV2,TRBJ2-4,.,TGTGCCAGCAGTGGCGGACAGCTGATAGCCAAAAACATTCAGTACTTC,CASSGGQLIAKNIQYF
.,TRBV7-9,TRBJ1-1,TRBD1,TGTTCCAGCAGAGGGGGACAGGGGCCCAACACTGAAGCTTTCTTT,CSSRGGQGPNTEAFF
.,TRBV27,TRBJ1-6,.,TGTGCCAGCAGTTTAGCTTTCGCTCAAGCGCCTAATTCACCCCTCCACTTT,CASSLAFAQAPNSPLHF
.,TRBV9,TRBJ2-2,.,TGTGCCAGCAGCGTAGCTTCGGGCGGGGAGCTGTTTTTT,CASSVASGGELFF
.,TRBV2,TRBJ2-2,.,TGTGCCAGCAAGAATGAGGGGGCGAACACCGGGGAGCTGTTTTTT,CASKNEGANTGELFF
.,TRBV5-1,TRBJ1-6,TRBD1,TGCGCCAGCAGCTTGGACAGGGGGAGAAATTCACCCCTCCACTTT,CASSLDRGRNSPLHF
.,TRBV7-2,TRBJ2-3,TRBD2,TGTGCCAGCAGCTTGGGGGGGGTCACAGATACGCAGTATTTT,CASSLGGVTDTQYF